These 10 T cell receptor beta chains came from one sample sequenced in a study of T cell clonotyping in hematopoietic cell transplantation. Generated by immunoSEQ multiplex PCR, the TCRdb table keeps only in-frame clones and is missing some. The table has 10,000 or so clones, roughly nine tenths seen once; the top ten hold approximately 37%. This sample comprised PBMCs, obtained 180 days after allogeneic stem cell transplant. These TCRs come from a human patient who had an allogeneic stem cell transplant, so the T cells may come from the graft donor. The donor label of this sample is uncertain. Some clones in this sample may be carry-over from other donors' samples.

CDR3 nucleotide sequence: TGTGCCAGCAGCTATGCGGTAGGGTTTTCCTATGGCTACACCTTC. Protein: CASSYAVGFSYGYTF. V usage is TRBV9 and J usage is TRBJ1-2; D is ambiguous. The CDR3 loop spans 15 amino acids. Germline loops: CDR1 SGDLS, CDR2 YYNGEE. Trimming removed 4 bases from V and 4 bases from J, with 17 bases in between.

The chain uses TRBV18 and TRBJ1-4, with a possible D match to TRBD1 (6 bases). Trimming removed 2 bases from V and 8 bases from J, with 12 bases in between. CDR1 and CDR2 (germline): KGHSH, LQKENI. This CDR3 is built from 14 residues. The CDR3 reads CASSPGQGIEKLFF. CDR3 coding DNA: TGTGCCAGCTCACCAGGGCAGGGGATAGAAAAACTGTTTTTT.

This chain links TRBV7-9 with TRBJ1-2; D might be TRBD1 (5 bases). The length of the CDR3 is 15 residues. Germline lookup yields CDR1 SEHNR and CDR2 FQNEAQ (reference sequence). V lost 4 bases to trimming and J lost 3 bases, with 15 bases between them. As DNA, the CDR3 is TGTGCCAGCAGCTCCCGACAGAAGAACCACTATGGCTACACCTTC. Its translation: CASSSRQKNHYGYTF.

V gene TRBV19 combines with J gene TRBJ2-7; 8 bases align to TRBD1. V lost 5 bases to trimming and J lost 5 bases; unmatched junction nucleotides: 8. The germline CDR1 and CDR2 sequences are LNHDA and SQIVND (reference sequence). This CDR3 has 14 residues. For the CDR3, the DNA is TGTGCCAGTAGTGCGGGACAGGCTAGAGACGAGCAGTACTTC. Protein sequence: CASSAGQARDEQYF.

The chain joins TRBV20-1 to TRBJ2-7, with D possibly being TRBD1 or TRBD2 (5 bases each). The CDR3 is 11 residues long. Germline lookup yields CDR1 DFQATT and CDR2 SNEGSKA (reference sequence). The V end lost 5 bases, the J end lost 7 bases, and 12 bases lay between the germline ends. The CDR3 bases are TGCAGTGCTGATAGGGGACGGGAGCAGTACTTC. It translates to CSADRGREQYF.

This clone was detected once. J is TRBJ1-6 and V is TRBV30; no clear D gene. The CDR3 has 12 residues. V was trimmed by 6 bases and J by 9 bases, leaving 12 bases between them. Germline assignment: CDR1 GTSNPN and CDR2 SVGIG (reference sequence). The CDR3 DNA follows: TGTGCCTGCCCAGGTCCAATTTCACCCCTCCACTTT. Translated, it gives CACPGPISPLHF.

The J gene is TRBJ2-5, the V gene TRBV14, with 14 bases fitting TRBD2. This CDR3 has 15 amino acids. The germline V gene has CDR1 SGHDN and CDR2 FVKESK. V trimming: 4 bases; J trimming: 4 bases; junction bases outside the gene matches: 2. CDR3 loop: CASSLGTSGGETQYF. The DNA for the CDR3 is TGTGCCAGCAGCCTAGGGACTAGCGGGGGAGAGACCCAGTACTTC. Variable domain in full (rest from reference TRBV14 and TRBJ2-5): EAGVTQFPSHSVIEKGQTVTLRCDPISGHDNLYWYRRVMGKEIKFLLHFVKESKQDESGMPNNRFLAERTGGTYSTLKVQPAELEDSGVYFCASSLGTSGGETQYFGPGTRLLVL.

The DNA of the CDR3 is TGTGCCAGCAGTTACTCAGGCAGGAACTATGGCTACACCTTC. This codes for CASSYSGRNYGYTF. V usage is TRBV6-5 and J usage is TRBJ1-2, with no clear D. There are 14 residues in the CDR3. The V end was cut by 0 bases, the J end by 2 bases, with 7 bases between. Looked up from germline, CDR1 is MNHEY and CDR2 is SVGAGI.

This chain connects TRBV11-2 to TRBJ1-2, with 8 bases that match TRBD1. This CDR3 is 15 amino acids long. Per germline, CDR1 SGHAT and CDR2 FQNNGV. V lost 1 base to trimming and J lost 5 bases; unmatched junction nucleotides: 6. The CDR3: CASSLGGTGTYGYTF. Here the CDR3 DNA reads TGTGCCAGCAGCTTAGGTGGGACAGGAACATATGGCTACACCTTC.

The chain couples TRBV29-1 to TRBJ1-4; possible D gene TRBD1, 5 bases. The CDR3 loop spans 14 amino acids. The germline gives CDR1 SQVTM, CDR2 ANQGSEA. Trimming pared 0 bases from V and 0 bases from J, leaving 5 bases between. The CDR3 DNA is TGCAGCGTTGAAGAAGGGGCAACTAATGAAAAACTGTTTTTT. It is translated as CSVEEGATNEKLFF.